Below are 19 T cell receptor beta chains sequenced from a single sample in a study of cytomegalovirus exposure and HLA in healthy donors. The PCR was carried out with 60 Vbeta primers and 13 Jbeta primers. Using immunoSEQ multiplex PCR, the repertoire was profiled, and TCRdb retains in-frame clones only, with some absent. The sample shows under 200,000 clones, more than 80% of them seen only once. Specimen: PBMCs. These receptors were taken from a woman aged 45-65 years in good health and CMV-seronegative.

The V gene is TRBV4-3, the J gene TRBJ2-3, with TRBD2 identical over 8 bases. Germline CDR1 and CDR2: LGHNA and YSLEER. The CDR3 covers 15 residues. The ends lost 0 bases at V and 4 bases at J; junction bases unmatched: 3. The CDR3 DNA is TGCGCCAGCAGCCAAGATAGCGGGAAGTCAGATACGCAGTATTTT. It yields the protein CASSQDSGKSDTQYF.

This chain links TRBV9 with TRBJ1-1; 7 positions match TRBD1. With 6 bases clipped from V and 1 base from J, the junction kept 6 bases outside the gene matches. The CDR3 extends over 14 amino acids. Germline V gene data show CDR1 as SGDLS and CDR2 as YYNGEE. The CDR3 here is CASNPTGRNTEAFF. In nucleotides, the CDR3 is TGTGCCAGCAACCCGACAGGGCGGAACACTGAAGCTTTCTTT.

The chain recombines TRBV5-4 with TRBJ1-4, with D unresolved. Trimming removed 0 bases from V and 0 bases from J, with 6 bases in between. The germline V gene has CDR1 SGHNT and CDR2 YYREEE (reference sequence). The CDR3 loop spans 15 amino acids. The CDR3 nucleotides read TGTGCCAGCAGCTTGGATCCCGCAACTAATGAAAAACTGTTTTTT. Amino acid sequence: CASSLDPATNEKLFF. The complete variable domain, with remaining parts taken from reference TRBV5-4 and TRBJ1-4, reads ETGVTQSPTHLIKTRGQQVTLRCSSQSGHNTVSWYQQALGQGPQFIFQYYREEENGRGNFPPRFSGLQFPNYSSELNVNALELDDSALYLCASSLDPATNEKLFFGSGTQLSVL.

The sample holds a few counts of this clone. The chain joins TRBV30 to TRBJ1-2; D perhaps matches TRBD1 (6 bases). Trimming stripped 0 bases from V and 3 bases from J, with 20 bases between. The CDR3 is 17 amino acids. The germline V gene encodes CDR1 GTSNPN and CDR2 SVGIG (reference sequence). The CDR3 DNA reads as TGTGCCTGGAGTGTACTTGGGACAAGGGCCCTTTACTATGGCTACACCTTC. Amino acid sequence: CAWSVLGTRALYYGYTF. Filled out from reference TRBV30 and TRBJ1-2, the complete variable domain reads SQTIHQWPATLVQPVGSPLSLECTVEGTSNPNLYWYRQAAGRGLQLLFYSVGIGQISSEVPQNLSASRPQDRQFILSSKKLLLSDSGFYLCAWSVLGTRALYYGYTFGSGTRLTVV.

There are a few counts of this clone. This likely stems from a read error, as it lies one base from a far larger clone. The same CDR3 is also encoded by other DNA sequences in this sample. The chain recombines TRBV5-6 with TRBJ2-6, with D tentatively TRBD2 (6 bases). Germline V gives CDR1 SGHDT, CDR2 YYEEEE. Trimming took 4 bases from V and 0 from J, leaving 11 bases between them. CDR3 length: 16 amino acids. CDR3 protein: CASSPSEGSGANVLTF. In DNA form, the CDR3 reads TGTGCCAGCAGCCCCTCGGAGGGCTCTGGGGCCAACGTCCTGACTTTC.

This clone occurred once. This chain uses TRBV5-1 with TRBJ2-3, with D possibly matching TRBD2 (7 bases). This CDR3 has 15 residues. V was shortened by 4 bases and J by 2 bases, with 14 bases between the two germline ends. Per germline, CDR1 SGHRS and CDR2 YFSETQ. The CDR3 region has the DNA TGCGCCAGCAGCCCAGGGGACTATTACACAGATACGCAGTATTTT. Its protein product is CASSPGDYYTDTQYF.

J is TRBJ1-6 and V is TRBV7-2; TRBD1 matches 7 bases. The junction had 9 bases not matched to a gene; V was cut back by 6 bases and J by 10 bases. Germline V gives CDR1 SGHTA, CDR2 FQGNSA. The CDR3 is 14 amino acids. Here the CDR3 reads CASRSEGAESPLHF. The CDR3 DNA follows: TGTGCCAGCAGATCGGAGGGGGCGGAATCACCCCTCCACTTT.

The gene calls are TRBV19 and TRBJ1-1; the match to TRBD1 covers 7 bases. The CDR3 is 14 residues long. The junction had 4 bases not matched to a gene; V was cut back by 2 bases and J by 4 bases. Germline CDR1 LNHDA, CDR2 SQIVND (reference sequence). For the CDR3, the DNA is TGTGCCAGTAGTATAAGGGGGCGGGTCACTGAAGCTTTCTTT. This encodes CASSIRGRVTEAFF.

J is TRBJ2-6 and V is TRBV7-9; D not resolved. From germline, CDR1 is SEHNR and CDR2 FQNEAQ (reference sequence). V was shortened by 1 base and J by 2 bases, with 6 bases between the two germline ends. The CDR3 totals 15 residues. For the CDR3, the DNA is TGTGCCAGCAGCTTAGTTGGAGCTGGGGCCAACGTCCTGACTTTC. This translates into CASSLVGAGANVLTF.

This clone showed up just once. The V call is TRBV18, the J call TRBJ1-1; D ambiguous. Germline CDR1 KGHSH, CDR2 LQKENI. CDR3 length: 15 residues. Trimming pared 1 base from V and 0 bases from J, leaving 9 bases between. The CDR3 loop reads CASSPRPTMNTEAFF. CDR3 DNA: TGTGCCAGCTCACCACGGCCGACTATGAACACTGAAGCTTTCTTT.

This chain links TRBV6-6 with TRBJ1-4; 10 bases fit TRBD1. CDR1 and CDR2 (germline): MNHNY, SVGAGI (reference sequence). The CDR3 spans 16 residues. V lost 6 bases and J lost 8; bases outside the gene matches: 12. The CDR3 loop reads CASRSGTGERWEKLFF. As DNA, the CDR3 is TGTGCCAGCAGATCCGGGACAGGGGAAAGATGGGAAAAACTGTTTTTT.

The rearrangement uses TRBV25-1 and TRBJ1-1; D is unresolved. Trimming stripped 9 bases from V and 5 bases from J, with 4 bases between. Germline CDR1 reads MGHDK; CDR2 reads SYGVNS. The CDR3 sequence is 9 residues long. The CDR3 loop is CARRTEAFF. The CDR3, as DNA: TGTGCCAGGAGGACTGAAGCTTTCTTT.

Of note for this clone: Other DNA variants within this sample encode the same CDR3. The chain carries TRBV18 and TRBJ2-2, with TRBD2 as a possible D gene (5 bases). The V end was cut by 6 bases, the J end by 0 bases, with 14 bases between. Germline V gene lookup returns CDR1 KGHSH and CDR2 LQKENI. This CDR3 has 16 residues. The CDR3, as DNA: TGTGCCAGCTCGCCGCGGACTCCTACGAACACCGGGGAGCTGTTTTTT. The encoded protein is CASSPRTPTNTGELFF.

CDR3 loop: CASSFPQGWGFYEQYF. DNA for the CDR3: TGTGCCAGCAGCTTCCCCCAGGGATGGGGTTTCTACGAGCAGTACTTC. The chain links TRBV11-2 to TRBJ2-5; weak D call: TRBD1 (5 bases). Near its end, the DNA agrees better with TRBJ2-7, so the J call may be wrong. The CDR3 is 16 residues long. Germline V gene sequence: CDR1 SGHAT, CDR2 FQNNGV.

The chain is built from TRBV7-9 and TRBJ2-1; a possible D gene is TRBD2 (5 bases). Looked up from germline, CDR1 is SEHNR and CDR2 is FQNEAQ (reference sequence). V was trimmed by 4 bases and J by 5 bases, leaving 21 bases between them. This CDR3 contains 17 residues. This CDR3 is CASSSGKAEEVNNEQFF. The CDR3 nucleotides are TGTGCCAGCAGCTCCGGAAAGGCGGAGGAGGTAAACAATGAGCAGTTCTTC. Full variable domain (remainder filled in from reference TRBV7-9 and TRBJ2-1): DTGVSQNPRHKITKRGQNVTFRCDPISEHNRLYWYRQTLGQGPEFLTYFQNEAQLEKSRLLSDRFSAERPKGSFSTLEIQRTEQGDSAMYLCASSSGKAEEVNNEQFFGPGTRLTVL.

The rearrangement joins TRBV19 to TRBJ2-4; TRBD1 matches 8 bases. The germline V gene encodes CDR1 LNHDA and CDR2 SQIVND (reference sequence). V was clipped by 5 bases and J by 4 bases; unmatched bases: 13. The CDR3 spans 17 residues. CDR3 sequence (DNA): TGTGCCAGTAGTGAGACAGGGGTGGGTATAGGTAAAAACATTCAGTACTTC. Translating it yields CASSETGVGIGKNIQYF.

V gene TRBV15 combines with J gene TRBJ2-5; D perhaps matches TRBD2 (7 bases). The J call is in doubt because the DNA end fits TRBJ2-7 better. CDR3 size: 15 residues. Germline CDR1 and CDR2: LNHNV and YYDKDF (reference sequence). The CDR3 sequence: CATSEGTGRGYEQYF. The CDR3 nucleotides are TGTGCCACCAGCGAGGGTACAGGGAGGGGCTACGAGCAGTACTTC.

The V call is TRBV7-9, the J call TRBJ1-5; D is perhaps TRBD1 (6 bases). This CDR3 has 18 amino acids. The germline V and J ends were trimmed by 5 bases and 1 base, with 21 bases remaining between them. Germline values: CDR1 SEHNR, CDR2 FQNEAQ (reference sequence). The CDR3 bases are TGTGCCAGCAGCACCTACCTTTCTGGGGGCTGGAGCAATCAGCCCCAGCATTTT. Protein: CASSTYLSGGWSNQPQHF.

This clone was seen a single time. The chain has TRBV5-1 and TRBJ2-7; 8 bases match TRBD1. With V trimmed by 4 bases and J by 3 bases, 9 bases remained unmatched. The germline CDR1 and CDR2 sequences are SGHRS and YFSETQ. The length of the CDR3 is 15 residues. The CDR3 here is CASSPGGLAFYEQYF. CDR3 DNA: TGCGCCAGCAGCCCAGGGGGCCTCGCGTTCTACGAGCAGTACTTC.